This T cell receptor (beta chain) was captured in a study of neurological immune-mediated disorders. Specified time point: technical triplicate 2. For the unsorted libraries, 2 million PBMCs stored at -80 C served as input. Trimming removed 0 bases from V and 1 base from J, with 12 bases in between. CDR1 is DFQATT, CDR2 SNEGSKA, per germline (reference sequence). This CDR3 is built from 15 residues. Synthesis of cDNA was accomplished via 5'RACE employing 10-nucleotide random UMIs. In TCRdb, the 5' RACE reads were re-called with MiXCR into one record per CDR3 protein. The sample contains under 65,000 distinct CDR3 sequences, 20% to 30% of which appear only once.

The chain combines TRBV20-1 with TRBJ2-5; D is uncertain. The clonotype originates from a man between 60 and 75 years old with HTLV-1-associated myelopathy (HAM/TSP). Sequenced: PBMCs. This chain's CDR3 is CSARDLRQAQETQYF. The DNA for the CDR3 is TGCAGTGCTAGAGATTTAAGGCAGGCCCAAGAGACCCAGTACTTC.